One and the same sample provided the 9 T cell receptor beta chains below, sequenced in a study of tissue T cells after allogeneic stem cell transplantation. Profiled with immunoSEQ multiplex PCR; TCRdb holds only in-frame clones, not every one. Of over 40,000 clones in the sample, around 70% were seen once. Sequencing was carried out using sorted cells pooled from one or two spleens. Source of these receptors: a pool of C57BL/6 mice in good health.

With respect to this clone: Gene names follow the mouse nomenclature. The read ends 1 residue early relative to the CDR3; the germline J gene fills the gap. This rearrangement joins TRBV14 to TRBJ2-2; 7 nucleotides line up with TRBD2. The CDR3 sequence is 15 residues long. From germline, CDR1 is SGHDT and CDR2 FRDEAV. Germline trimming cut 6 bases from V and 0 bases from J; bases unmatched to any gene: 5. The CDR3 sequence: CASIGGGTNTGQLYF. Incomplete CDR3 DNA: TGTGCCAGCATCGGGGGGGGGACAAACACCGGGCAGCTCTAC.

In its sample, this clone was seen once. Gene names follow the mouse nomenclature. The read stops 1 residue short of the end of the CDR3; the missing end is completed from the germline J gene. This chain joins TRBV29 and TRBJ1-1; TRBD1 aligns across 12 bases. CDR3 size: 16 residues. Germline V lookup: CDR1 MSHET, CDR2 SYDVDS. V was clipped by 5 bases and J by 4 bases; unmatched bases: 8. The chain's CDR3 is CASSPGTGGAGTEVFF. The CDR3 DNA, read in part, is TGTGCTAGCAGTCCCGGGACAGGGGGCGCCGGCACAGAAGTCTTC.

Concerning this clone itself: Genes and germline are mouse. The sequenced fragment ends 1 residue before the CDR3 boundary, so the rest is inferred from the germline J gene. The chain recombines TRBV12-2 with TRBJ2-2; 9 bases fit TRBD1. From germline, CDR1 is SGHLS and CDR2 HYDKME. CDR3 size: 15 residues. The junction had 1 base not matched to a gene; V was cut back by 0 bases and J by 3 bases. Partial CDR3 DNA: TGTGCCAGCTCTCTCGACAGGGGGTACACCGGGCAGCTCTAC. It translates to CASSLDRGYTGQLY. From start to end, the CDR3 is CASSLDRGYTGQLYF.

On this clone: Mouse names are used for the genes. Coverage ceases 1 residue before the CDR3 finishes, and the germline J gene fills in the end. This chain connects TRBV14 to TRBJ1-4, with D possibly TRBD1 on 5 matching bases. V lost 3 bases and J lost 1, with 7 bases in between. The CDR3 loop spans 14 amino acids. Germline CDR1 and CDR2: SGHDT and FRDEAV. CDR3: CASSWTTSNERLFF. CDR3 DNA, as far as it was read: TGTGCCAGCAGTTGGACAACTTCCAACGAAAGATTATTT.

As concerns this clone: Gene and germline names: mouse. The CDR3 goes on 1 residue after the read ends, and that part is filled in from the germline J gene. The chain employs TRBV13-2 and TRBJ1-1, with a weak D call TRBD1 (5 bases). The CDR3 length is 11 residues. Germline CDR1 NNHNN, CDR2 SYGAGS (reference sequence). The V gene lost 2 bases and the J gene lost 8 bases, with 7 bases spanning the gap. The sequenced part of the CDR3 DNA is TGTGCCAGCGGTGACAGGGTGGAAGTCTTC. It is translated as CASGDRVEVF. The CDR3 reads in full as CASGDRVEVFF.

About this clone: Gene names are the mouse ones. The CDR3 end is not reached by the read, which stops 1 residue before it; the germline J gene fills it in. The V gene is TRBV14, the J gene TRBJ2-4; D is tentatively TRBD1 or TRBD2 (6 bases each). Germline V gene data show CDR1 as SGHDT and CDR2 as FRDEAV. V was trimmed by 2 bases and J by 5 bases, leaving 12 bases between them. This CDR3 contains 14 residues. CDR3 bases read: TGTGCCAGCAGTTTTCCGGGGGCGGGAAACACCTTGTAC. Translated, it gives CASSFPGAGNTLY. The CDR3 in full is CASSFPGAGNTLYF.

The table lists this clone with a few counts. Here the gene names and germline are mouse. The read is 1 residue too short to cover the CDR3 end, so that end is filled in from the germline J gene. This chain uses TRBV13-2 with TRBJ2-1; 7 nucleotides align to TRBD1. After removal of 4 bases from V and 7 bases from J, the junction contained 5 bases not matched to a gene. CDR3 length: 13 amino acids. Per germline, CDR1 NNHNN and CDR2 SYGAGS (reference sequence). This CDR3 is CASGPGQQAEQFF. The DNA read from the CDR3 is TGTGCCAGCGGTCCGGGACAGCAGGCTGAGCAGTTC.

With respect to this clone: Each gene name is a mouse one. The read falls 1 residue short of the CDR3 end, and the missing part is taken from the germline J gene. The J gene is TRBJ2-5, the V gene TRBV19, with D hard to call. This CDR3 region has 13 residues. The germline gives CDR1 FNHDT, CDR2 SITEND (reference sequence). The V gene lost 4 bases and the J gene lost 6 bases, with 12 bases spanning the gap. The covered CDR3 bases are TGTGCCAGCAGTCCGGGAGCCGAGGACACCCAGTAC. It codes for CASSPGAEDTQY. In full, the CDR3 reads CASSPGAEDTQYF.

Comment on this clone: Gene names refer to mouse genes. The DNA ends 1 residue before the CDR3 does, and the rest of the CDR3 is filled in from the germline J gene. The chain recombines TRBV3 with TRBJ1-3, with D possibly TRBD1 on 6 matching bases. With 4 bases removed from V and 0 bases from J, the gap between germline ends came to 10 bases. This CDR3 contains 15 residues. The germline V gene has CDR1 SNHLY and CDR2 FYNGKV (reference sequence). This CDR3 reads CASSSGTNSGNTLYF. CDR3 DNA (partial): TGTGCCAGCAGCTCCGGGACAAATTCTGGAAATACGCTCTAT.